These 23 T cell receptor beta chains came from one sample sequenced in a study of molecular identifiers for immune sequencing clone quantification. TCRdb re-called the PCR reads through MiXCR, storing one row per CDR3 protein. The sample carries 100,000 or so distinct CDR3 sequences, over 30% recorded once. Sequenced sample: naive CD8+ T cells from blood, with Jurkat cell RNA spiked in. The subset denotes: FACS-sorted CD8+CD4-CCR7+CD45RA+ naive T cells. The source of these receptors is a human donor in good health. Some libraries in this study had Jurkat cell RNA spiked in.

This clonotype appeared a few times. The rearrangement links TRBV27 to TRBJ2-5; D possibly corresponds to TRBD1 (7 bases). From germline, CDR1 is MNHEY and CDR2 SMNVEV (reference sequence). With 4 bases removed from V and 4 bases from J, the gap between germline ends came to 16 bases. The CDR3 is made up of 15 amino acids. This chain's CDR3 is CASSWSGGRAETQYF. The CDR3 nucleotides read TGTGCCAGCAGTTGGTCAGGGGGGCGTGCAGAGACCCAGTACTTC.

This sequence joins TRBV6-5 and TRBJ2-1; D gene unclear. V dropped 9 bases and J dropped 7 bases, with 16 bases sitting between them. Germline CDR1 reads MNHEY; CDR2 reads SVGAGI. This CDR3 is built from 13 residues. The CDR3 DNA follows: TGTGCCAGTACATCCATACACGAAAATGAGCAGTTCTTC. It encodes CASTSIHENEQFF.

The sample holds a few counts of this clonotype. The chain combines TRBV5-4 with TRBJ1-1, with D hard to call. Trimming shortened V by 1 base and J by 5 bases, and 12 bases separated the two germline ends. This CDR3 region has 14 residues. Germline CDR1 is SGHNT and CDR2 is YYREEE (reference sequence). As DNA, the CDR3 is TGTGCCAGCAGCTTGTTGGGAGATGGGACTGAAGCTTTCTTT. It is translated as CASSLLGDGTEAFF.

The chain carries TRBV6-6 and TRBJ2-3; TRBD2 agrees at 11 bases. The CDR3 contains 16 residues. The V and J ends lost 11 bases and 1 base, in that order; junction bases with no gene match: 11. The germline V gene has CDR1 MNHNY and CDR2 SVGAGI (reference sequence). Here the CDR3 reads CAARGLAEEGTDTQYF. The CDR3 DNA sequence: TGTGCCGCCCGGGGACTAGCGGAAGAGGGCACAGATACGCAGTATTTT.

This clonotype was counted a few times. The chain's CDR3 is CASSLIGRGEITDTQYF. For the CDR3, the DNA is TGTGCCAGCAGTTTAATTGGCAGGGGGGAAATCACAGATACGCAGTATTTT. J is TRBJ2-3 and V is TRBV27, with a tentative D call TRBD1 (7 bases). Per germline, CDR1 MNHEY and CDR2 SMNVEV (reference sequence). The CDR3 totals 17 residues. The V gene lost 2 bases and the J gene lost 2 bases, with 17 bases spanning the gap.

Concerning this clonotype itself: Because the CDR3 is missing its conserved closing phenylalanine or tryptophan, this is likely a read error. The gene calls are TRBV12-3 or TRBV12-4 and TRBJ1-2, with D possibly being TRBD1 (5 bases). CDR3 length: 13 residues. V lost 6 bases to trimming and J lost 3 bases, with 11 bases between them. CDR3 protein: CASRVDSYYGYTI. The CDR3 region has the DNA TGTGCCAGCAGGGTCGACAGTTACTATGGCTACACCATC.

Details on this clonotype: Germline and junction disagree at one end, which may indicate a read error. V usage is TRBV12-3 or TRBV12-4 and J usage is TRBJ1-1; a possible D gene is TRBD1 (5 bases). There are 11 residues in the CDR3. CDR3 amino acids: CASSFGTGAFF. Written as DNA, the CDR3 is TGTGCCAGCAGTTTTGGGACTGGAGCTTTCTTT.

The chain uses TRBV7-8 and TRBJ1-1, with TRBD1 matching 7 bases. Unmatched junction bases numbered 12, after V lost 5 bases and J lost 0 bases. Germline-derived CDR1 and CDR2 are SGHVS and FQNEAQ. This CDR3 is built from 17 residues. The CDR3 sequence: CASSPRADREMNTEAFF. CDR3 bases: TGTGCCAGCAGCCCCCGCGCCGACAGGGAAATGAACACTGAAGCTTTCTTT.

This clonotype was detected a few times. The V call is TRBV19, the J call TRBJ1-5; possible D gene TRBD1, 6 bases. Germline V lookup: CDR1 LNHDA, CDR2 SQIVND (reference sequence). V lost 1 base and J 2 bases, leaving 12 bases between the germline ends. This CDR3 contains 16 residues. The DNA of the CDR3 is TGTGCCAGTAGTATAGGGTCAGGGGAACGCAATCAGCCCCAGCATTTT. Its translation: CASSIGSGERNQPQHF.

This chain joins TRBV29-1 and TRBJ2-1, with D unresolved. Deletions cut 5 bases from V and 9 bases from J, with 8 bases between. The CDR3 is made up of 10 amino acids. Germline V gene sequence: CDR1 SQVTM, CDR2 ANQGSEA. CDR3 amino acids: CSVQPPEQFF. In DNA, the CDR3 is TGCAGCGTTCAGCCCCCTGAGCAGTTCTTC.

This clonotype has at least ten counts. J is TRBJ2-3 and V is TRBV29-1; 15 bases are a match to TRBD2. The V and J ends lost 1 base and 2 bases, in that order; junction bases with no gene match: 7. The CDR3 extends over 18 amino acids. CDR1 and CDR2 from the germline V gene are SQVTM and ANQGSEA. The CDR3 reads CSVEVGLAGGVVTDTQYF. The CDR3 nucleotides are TGCAGCGTTGAAGTTGGACTAGCGGGAGGGGTGGTCACAGATACGCAGTATTTT.

The chain recombines TRBV27 with TRBJ2-5; D is uncertain. Trimming removed 8 bases at V and 0 bases at J, with 7 bases between. The CDR3 is 12 residues long. CDR1 is MNHEY and CDR2 is SMNVEV in the germline V gene (reference sequence). As DNA, the CDR3 is TGTGCCAGCGGACCAGACCAAGAGACCCAGTACTTC. Protein: CASGPDQETQYF.

The genes are TRBV13 and TRBJ2-7, with 9 bases that match TRBD1. V dropped 4 bases and J dropped 6; count of bases not matched to a gene: 13. CDR1 is PRHDT, CDR2 FYEKMQ, per germline (reference sequence). This CDR3 is 16 amino acids long. Here the CDR3 DNA reads TGTGCCAGCAGCTCGTACCGCGGGACAGGGTACCCCGAGCAGTACTTC. Translating it yields CASSSYRGTGYPEQYF.

J is TRBJ1-1 and V is TRBV6-2 or TRBV6-3; no firm D call. The V end lost 0 bases, the J end lost 11 bases, and 10 bases lay between the germline ends. The germline V gene has CDR1 MNHEY and CDR2 SVGEGT. The CDR3 length is 12 residues. This CDR3 is CASSYSPGEAFF. The CDR3 DNA is TGTGCCAGCAGTTACTCCCCCGGGGAGGCTTTCTTT.

The genes are TRBV6-2 or TRBV6-3 and TRBJ2-3; D unclear. This CDR3 region has 15 residues. V was trimmed by 0 bases and J by 2 bases, leaving 9 bases between them. Germline values: CDR1 MNHEY, CDR2 SVGEGT. The CDR3 DNA follows: TGTGCCAGCAGTTACTCGAGTCCCCTCACAGATACGCAGTATTTT. Residues: CASSYSSPLTDTQYF.

With respect to this clonotype: This may come from a read error, since a much larger clone is one base off. V gene TRBV29-1 combines with J gene TRBJ2-7; 8 bases line up with TRBD2. J was trimmed by 0 bases and V by 1 base; bases with no gene match: 5. The CDR3 totals 15 residues. The germline CDR1 and CDR2 sequences are SQVTM and ANQGSEA. The CDR3 reads CSVEASGTSSYEQYF. DNA of the CDR3: TGCAGCGTTGAAGCCTCCGGGACTAGCTCCTACGAGCAGTACTTC.

This clonotype was detected ten times or more. The chain uses TRBV2 and TRBJ1-2; 10 bases are a match to TRBD1. The germline gives CDR1 SNHLY, CDR2 FYNNEI. Trimming cost V 3 bases and J 8 bases; bases outside gene matches: 6. The CDR3 covers 14 residues. CDR3 sequence: CASSDPDRGKGYTF. CDR3 nucleotides: TGTGCCAGCAGTGATCCGGACAGGGGGAAAGGCTACACCTTC.

Worth noting for this clonotype: This could be a read error, since a much larger clone is one nucleotide away. V usage is TRBV7-6 and J usage is TRBJ2-5; D remains ambiguous. This CDR3 region has 15 residues. Per germline, CDR1 SGHVS and CDR2 FNYEAQ. DNA for the CDR3: TGTGCCAGCAGCTTAGAAGTCAGACGACAAGAGACCCAGAACTTC. Translated: CASSLEVRRQETQNF.

This clonotype was recorded at least ten times. The chain has TRBV7-6 and TRBJ2-3; 8 bases match TRBD2. V shed 1 base and J 2 bases; nucleotides not matched to a gene: 8. This CDR3 is built from 17 residues. Germline CDR1 SGHVS, CDR2 FNYEAQ. CDR3 in DNA: TGTGCCAGCAGCTTAGTAGCGGGGAGCTTACTCACAGATACGCAGTATTTT. Residues: CASSLVAGSLLTDTQYF.

This clonotype was seen many times. This chain links TRBV11-2 with TRBJ1-4; possible D gene TRBD1, 6 bases. The CDR3 contains 12 residues. The V gene lost 4 bases and the J gene lost 8 bases, with 8 bases spanning the gap. Germline V lookup: CDR1 SGHAT, CDR2 FQNNGV. The CDR3 sequence: CASSSQGEKLFF. The DNA of the CDR3 is TGTGCCAGCAGCTCGCAGGGGGAAAAACTGTTTTTT.

Concerning this clonotype itself: A read error is possible here, since a much larger clone lies one base away. The V and J genes are TRBV7-2 and TRBJ2-3, with D possibly matching TRBD2 (6 bases). The length of the CDR3 is 13 residues. Germline V gene lookup returns CDR1 SGHTA and CDR2 FQGNSA. CDR3 coding DNA: TGTGCCAGCAGCTCCCGACTAGGTGATACGCAGGATTTT. It specifies CASSSRLGDTQDF.

This clonotype has at least ten counts. This rearrangement joins TRBV27 to TRBJ2-2; D is unresolved. Deletions cut 6 bases from V and 5 bases from J, with 4 bases between. The length of the CDR3 is 11 residues. CDR1 is MNHEY and CDR2 is SMNVEV in the germline V gene (reference sequence). In nucleotides, the CDR3 is TGTGCCAGCAGGGGTACCGGGGAGCTGTTTTTT. This codes for CASRGTGELFF.

Note on this clonotype: With a much larger clone just one base away, this may be a read error. This chain joins TRBV19 and TRBJ2-6; 7 bases agree with TRBD1. The CDR3 consists of 18 residues. In germline, CDR1 is LNHDA, CDR2 SQIVND (reference sequence). CDR3 residues: CASSNRTGYLSGAIVLTF. For the CDR3, the DNA is TGTGCCAGTAGCAACCGGACAGGTTACCTCTCTGGGGCCATCGTCCTGACTTTC.